Listed below are T cell receptor beta chains from one sample, sequenced in a study of cytomegalovirus exposure and HLA in healthy donors. The data were produced by immunoSEQ multiplex PCR, yet TCRdb's version contains in-frame clones alone and is incomplete. Among 100,000 to 150,000 clones listed, approximately 85% were seen once. The material sequenced was PBMCs. These receptors all come from a man between 18 and 29 years old in good health and CMV-seronegative. CDR3s include the opening cysteine and the closing phenylalanine or tryptophan. D genes are given only for firm matches. Clone size, where shown, is once, few, many, or a class for clones that have expanded.

d_call: -
clone_size: -
j_call: TRBJ2-3
v_call: TRBV5-1
cdr3_nt: TGCGCCAGCAGCTCGAGCGGGTTTCCCGCAGATACGCAGTATTTT
cdr3_aa: CASSSSGFPADTQYF

d_call: TRBD1
clone_size: -
j_call: TRBJ1-1
v_call: TRBV7-6
cdr3_nt: TGTGCCAGCAGCCTCGGGACAGCGAACACTGAAGCTTTCTTT
cdr3_aa: CASSLGTANTEAFF

d_call: -
clone_size: -
j_call: TRBJ1-1
v_call: TRBV30
cdr3_nt: TGTGCCTGGAGCCTACCCGGGGGCACTGAAGCTTTCTTT
cdr3_aa: CAWSLPGGTEAFF

d_call: TRBD2
clone_size: -
j_call: TRBJ2-2
v_call: TRBV10-3
cdr3_nt: TGTGCCATCAGTGAGTCGCCGGGACTAGCGGGAGGGGCCGGGGAGCTGTTTTTT
cdr3_aa: CAISESPGLAGGAGELFF

d_call: TRBD1
clone_size: -
j_call: TRBJ1-1
v_call: TRBV19
cdr3_nt: TGTGCCAGTAGTATCCCCCCTCAACGGGACAGGAACACTGAAGCTTTCTTT
cdr3_aa: CASSIPPQRDRNTEAFF

d_call: TRBD1
clone_size: -
j_call: TRBJ1-4
v_call: TRBV19
cdr3_nt: TGTGCCAGTAGTGTAAGGTTACAGGGGACTGAAAAACTGTTTTTT
cdr3_aa: CASSVRLQGTEKLFF

d_call: TRBD1
clone_size: -
j_call: TRBJ2-6
v_call: TRBV6-5
cdr3_nt: TGTGCCAGCAGTTACTCGACAGGGGCTGGGGCCAACGTCCTGACTTTC
cdr3_aa: CASSYSTGAGANVLTF

d_call: TRBD1
clone_size: once
j_call: TRBJ2-5
v_call: TRBV7-2
cdr3_nt: TGTGCCAGCAGCCGGACAGGGGTGGAGACCCAGTACTTC
cdr3_aa: CASSRTGVETQYF

d_call: -
clone_size: -
j_call: TRBJ2-3
v_call: TRBV7-2
cdr3_nt: TGTGCCAGCAGCTCCCACCCCCCGACTTCAATCCCGGCAGATACGCAGTATTTT
cdr3_aa: CASSSHPPTSIPADTQYF

d_call: -
clone_size: -
j_call: TRBJ2-7
v_call: TRBV30
cdr3_nt: TGTGCCTGGAGTCACCGACAGGTCGGCTACGAGCAGTACTTC
cdr3_aa: CAWSHRQVGYEQYF

d_call: -
clone_size: -
j_call: TRBJ2-7
v_call: TRBV2
cdr3_nt: TGTGCCAGCAGGAGCAGACAGCTGGATCACGAGCAGTACTTC
cdr3_aa: CASRSRQLDHEQYF

d_call: TRBD1
clone_size: -
j_call: TRBJ2-2
v_call: TRBV19
cdr3_nt: TGTGCCAGTAGGGGACAGGATTACACCGGGGAGCTGTTTTTT
cdr3_aa: CASRGQDYTGELFF

d_call: TRBD1
clone_size: -
j_call: TRBJ1-6
v_call: TRBV9
cdr3_nt: TGTGCCAGCAGCGTAGGAGAGTGGGGGCAGGGGGCGCTTAATTCACCCCTCCACTTT
cdr3_aa: CASSVGEWGQGALNSPLHF

d_call: TRBD1
clone_size: -
j_call: TRBJ1-5
v_call: TRBV19
cdr3_nt: TGTGCCAGTCGGGACAGGGGAGCTCAGCCCCAGCATTTT
cdr3_aa: CASRDRGAQPQHF

d_call: TRBD2
clone_size: -
j_call: TRBJ2-3
v_call: TRBV19
cdr3_nt: TGTGCCAGTAGCTACGCGGGGGGGCGGACAGATACGCAGTATTTT
cdr3_aa: CASSYAGGRTDTQYF

d_call: -
clone_size: -
j_call: TRBJ2-1
v_call: TRBV6-5
cdr3_nt: TGTGCCAGCAGTCGCGGACAGAACAATGAGCAGTTCTTC
cdr3_aa: CASSRGQNNEQFF

d_call: TRBD1
clone_size: -
j_call: TRBJ2-1
v_call: TRBV9
cdr3_nt: TGTGCCAGCAGCGTAGGGACAGGGGTCCTTGGATATGAGCAGTTCTTC
cdr3_aa: CASSVGTGVLGYEQFF

d_call: -
clone_size: -
j_call: TRBJ1-1
v_call: TRBV6-6
cdr3_nt: TGTGCCATGGCGGGGGTAACCGAATTGTACACTGAAGCTTTCTTT
cdr3_aa: CAMAGVTELYTEAFF

d_call: -
clone_size: -
j_call: TRBJ2-5
v_call: TRBV5-1
cdr3_nt: TGCGCCAGCAGGAGTGTGGACAGCCAAGAGACCCAGTACTTC
cdr3_aa: CASRSVDSQETQYF

d_call: TRBD1
clone_size: -
j_call: TRBJ1-1
v_call: TRBV27
cdr3_nt: TGTGCCAGCAGTTCCCTTCAGGGGGCTATGAACACTGAAGCTTTCTTT
cdr3_aa: CASSSLQGAMNTEAFF

d_call: -
clone_size: -
j_call: TRBJ2-7
v_call: TRBV6-1
cdr3_nt: TGTGCCAGCAGTGGTCGTAGCCCTGGATTTCTACTTAGCTCCTACGAGCAGTACTTC
cdr3_aa: CASSGRSPGFLLSSYEQYF

d_call: -
clone_size: few
j_call: TRBJ2-1
v_call: TRBV5-1
cdr3_nt: TGCGCCAGCAGCTTAGGGACTTCTACCTACAATGAGCAGTTCTTC
cdr3_aa: CASSLGTSTYNEQFF

d_call: -
clone_size: -
j_call: TRBJ2-5
v_call: TRBV13
cdr3_nt: TGTGCCAGCAGCTCAGCAGGCCAAGAGACCCAGTACTTC
cdr3_aa: CASSSAGQETQYF

d_call: -
clone_size: -
j_call: TRBJ2-5
v_call: TRBV29-1
cdr3_nt: TGCAGCGTTGTGGCTGAGAGGGAACCAGAAGAGACCCAGTACTTC
cdr3_aa: CSVVAEREPEETQYF

d_call: -
clone_size: -
j_call: TRBJ1-1
v_call: TRBV29-1
cdr3_nt: TGCAGCGTTGAACTACAGGCGAACACTGAAGCTTTCTTT
cdr3_aa: CSVELQANTEAFF

d_call: -
clone_size: once
j_call: TRBJ2-5
v_call: TRBV2
cdr3_nt: TGTGCCAGCACGAACCGGGGTGTGGCCCAGTACTTC
cdr3_aa: CASTNRGVAQYF

d_call: TRBD1
clone_size: -
j_call: TRBJ2-2
v_call: TRBV30
cdr3_nt: TGTGCCTGGAGACTACAGGGGGCCACCGGGGAGCTGTTTTTT
cdr3_aa: CAWRLQGATGELFF

d_call: -
clone_size: -
j_call: TRBJ1-1
v_call: TRBV15
cdr3_nt: TGTGCCACCAGCAGAGATTACCAGGGTACTGAAGCTTTCTTT
cdr3_aa: CATSRDYQGTEAFF

d_call: TRBD1
clone_size: many
j_call: TRBJ1-5
v_call: TRBV4-1
cdr3_nt: TGCGCCAGCAGCCAAGATTCGGACAGGGATCCCCAGCATTTT
cdr3_aa: CASSQDSDRDPQHF

d_call: -
clone_size: -
j_call: TRBJ1-4
v_call: TRBV2
cdr3_nt: TGTGCCAGCAGTGAAGAGGAGGGCCGGGACGCAACTAATGAAAAACTGTTTTTT
cdr3_aa: CASSEEEGRDATNEKLFF

d_call: TRBD1
clone_size: -
j_call: TRBJ2-6
v_call: TRBV7-6
cdr3_nt: TGTGCCAGCAGCCCAACAGGGGCTGGGGCCAACGTCCTGACTTTC
cdr3_aa: CASSPTGAGANVLTF

d_call: TRBD1
clone_size: -
j_call: TRBJ1-4
v_call: TRBV7-6
cdr3_nt: TGTGCCAGCAGTTACAACCGGGACAGCGATGAAAAACTGTTTTTT
cdr3_aa: CASSYNRDSDEKLFF

d_call: TRBD1
clone_size: once
j_call: TRBJ1-2
v_call: TRBV6-5
cdr3_nt: TGTGCCAGCAGTTACTCGATTGGACAGGTCAAGGGCTACACCTTC
cdr3_aa: CASSYSIGQVKGYTF